By proportion, the clone carrying this T cell receptor beta chain is medium-sized. Its matching antigen is unknown. This specimen comes from a study of read filtering for tumor transcriptome and immune sequencing. Study at large: By R-ISS, stages I, II and III held approximately 8, 16 and 7 patients. Transcriptome libraries were built from DNase-treated RNA.

From about 0.4 ug of RNA, a library with molecular barcoded alpha/delta and beta/gamma adaptors was made. TCRdb independently ran MiXCR on the reads; one entry per CDR3 protein. Of some 43,000 distinct CDR3 sequences detected, around 15% appear once; the ten largest clones hold roughly 31%. The CDR3 totals 13 residues. Germline loops: CDR1 SGHAT, CDR2 FQNNGV. V shed 3 bases and J shed 12 bases, with 17 bases lying between them. Study findings and constraints: This fraction held mixed bone marrow immune cells after CD138-negative sorting. Correlation between methods rose after single-read clonotypes were removed.

This TCR derives from a donor aged 40 or over with multiple myeloma. Sequencing was carried out using a population of CD138-negative cells sorted from bone marrow. The chain joins TRBV11-2 to TRBJ1-1; TRBD1 might be the D (5 bases). The DNA of the CDR3 is TGTGCCAGCAGCTTGGGACCTTTTCGTGGTACTTTCTTT. Its protein is CASSLGPFRGTFF.